This record concerns one TCR beta chain sequence. Its target is not known. This entry belongs to a study of blood T cells in healthy people across ages. The second PCR ran about 6 to 12 cycles with a sample-barcoded 5' primer and J-beta primers. TCRdb analysed the 5' RACE reads with MiXCR anew, one entry per CDR3 protein. Of more than 600,000 distinct CDR3 sequences listed, roughly 25% were seen once; the top ten hold under 9.5%. Study-wide results and limits: For the donors, CMV status was unknown and possibly confounded expanded clonotype changes.

The CDR3 covers 17 residues. The germline CDR1 and CDR2 sequences are MNHEY and SVGEGT. Trimming cost V 3 bases and J 4 bases; bases outside gene matches: 11. These data were likewise used in another study, on T cells of mothers and their children.

Source material: blood. The sequence was obtained from a boy aged 10-17 years in good health. The V gene is TRBV6-2 or TRBV6-3, the J gene TRBJ2-1; 8 bases agree with TRBD2. DNA of the CDR3: TGTGCCAGCAGTTATGGTGATCGCGGGGGGCCTTACAATGAGCAGTTCTTC. Protein: CASSYGDRGGPYNEQFF.